This record covers a single TCR beta chain. The antigen remains undetermined. This entry is derived from a study of PD-L1 blockade in urothelial cancer. CDR3 size: 16 residues. The germline CDR1 and CDR2 sequences are MNHEY and SMNVEV (reference sequence). V lost 0 bases, J lost 3 bases, and 13 bases lay in between. Study-wide results and caveats: Better progression-free and overall survival followed lower pretreatment blood clonality. Greater 3-week expansion of tumor-associated blood clones was recorded for durable-benefit patients.

Produced via immunoSEQ multiplex PCR; TCRdb's table is partial and in-frame only. The data contain some 84,000 clones, roughly 82% of them singletons. This sequence was found in a man between 65 and 85 years old with urothelial cancer. The source was PBMCs, collected around atezolizumab (anti-PD-L1) treatment. This chain connects TRBV27 to TRBJ2-3, with D possibly matching TRBD2 (5 bases). The CDR3 is CASSLSGSRGTDTQYF. The CDR3 DNA sequence: TGTGCCAGCAGTTTATCAGGCTCTCGGGGAACAGATACGCAGTATTTT.